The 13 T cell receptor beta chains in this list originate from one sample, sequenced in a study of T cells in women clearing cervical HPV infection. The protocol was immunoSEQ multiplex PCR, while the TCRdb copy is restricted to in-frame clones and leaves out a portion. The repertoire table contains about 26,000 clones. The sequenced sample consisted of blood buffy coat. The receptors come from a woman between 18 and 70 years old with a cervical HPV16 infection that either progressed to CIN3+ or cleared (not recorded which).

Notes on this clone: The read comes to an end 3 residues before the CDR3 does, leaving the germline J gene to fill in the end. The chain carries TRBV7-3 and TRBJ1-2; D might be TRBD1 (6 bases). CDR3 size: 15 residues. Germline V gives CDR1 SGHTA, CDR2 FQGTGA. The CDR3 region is CASSQRVAGANDYTF. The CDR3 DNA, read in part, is TGTGCCAGCAGCCAAAGGGTGGCAGGGGCAAATGAC.

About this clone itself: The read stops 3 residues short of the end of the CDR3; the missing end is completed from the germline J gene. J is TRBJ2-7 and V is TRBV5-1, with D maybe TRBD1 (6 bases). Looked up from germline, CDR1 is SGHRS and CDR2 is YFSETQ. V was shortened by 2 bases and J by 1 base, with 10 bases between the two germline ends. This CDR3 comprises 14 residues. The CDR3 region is CASSLHRESYEQYF. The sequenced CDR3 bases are TGCGCCAGCAGCTTACACAGGGAATCCTACGAG.

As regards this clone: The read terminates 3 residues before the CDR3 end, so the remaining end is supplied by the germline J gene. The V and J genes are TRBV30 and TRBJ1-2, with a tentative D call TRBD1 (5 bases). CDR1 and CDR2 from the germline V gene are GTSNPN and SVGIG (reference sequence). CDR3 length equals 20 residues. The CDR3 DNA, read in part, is TGTGCCTGGAGTGTAGAATTTACCCTCCAGCGGGGGGTTTCCACAGATACC. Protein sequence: CAWSVEFTLQRGVSTDT. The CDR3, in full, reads CAWSVEFTLQRGVSTDTYTF. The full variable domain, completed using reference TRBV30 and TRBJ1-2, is SQTIHQWPATLVQPVGSPLSLECTVEGTSNPNLYWYRQAAGRGLQLLFYSVGIGQISSEVPQNLSASRPQDRQFILSSKKLLLSDSGFYLCAWSVEFTLQRGVSTDTYTFGSGTRLTVV.

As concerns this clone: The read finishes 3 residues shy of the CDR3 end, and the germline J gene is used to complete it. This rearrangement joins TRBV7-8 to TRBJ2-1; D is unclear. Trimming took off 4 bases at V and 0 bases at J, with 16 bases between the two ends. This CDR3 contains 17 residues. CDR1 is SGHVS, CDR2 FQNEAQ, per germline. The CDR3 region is CASSSLQFLGSYNEQFF. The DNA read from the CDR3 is TGTGCCAGCAGCTCGCTACAGTTTCTCGGCTCCTACAATGAG.

CDR3 region: CASSLTSSGSQNEQFF. Incomplete CDR3 DNA: TGTGCCAGCAGCTTAACTAGTAGCGGGAGCCAGAATGAG. The chain couples TRBV7-3 to TRBJ2-1, with 9 bases fitting TRBD2. The read halts 3 residues ahead of the CDR3 end, with the missing end drawn from the germline J gene. The CDR3 has 16 amino acids. Germline V CDR1 and CDR2: SGHTA, FQGTGA. The V segment lost 0 bases and the J segment 7 bases; nucleotides outside the gene matches: 7.

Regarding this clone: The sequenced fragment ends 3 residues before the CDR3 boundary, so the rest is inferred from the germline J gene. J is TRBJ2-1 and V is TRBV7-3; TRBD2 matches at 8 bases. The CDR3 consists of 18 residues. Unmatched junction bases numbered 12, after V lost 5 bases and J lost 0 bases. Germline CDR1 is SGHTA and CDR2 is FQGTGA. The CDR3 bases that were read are TGTGCCAGCAGCCCCGGGCGGGGGGTTAGCGGCTCCTACAATGAG. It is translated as CASSPGRGVSGSYNE. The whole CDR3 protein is CASSPGRGVSGSYNEQFF. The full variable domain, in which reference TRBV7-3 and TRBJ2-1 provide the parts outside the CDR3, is GAGVSQTPSNKVTEKGKYVELRCDPISGHTALYWYRQSLGQGPEFLIYFQGTGAADDSGLPNDRFFAVRPEGSVSTLKIQRTERGDSAVYLCASSPGRGVSGSYNEQFFGPGTRLTVL.

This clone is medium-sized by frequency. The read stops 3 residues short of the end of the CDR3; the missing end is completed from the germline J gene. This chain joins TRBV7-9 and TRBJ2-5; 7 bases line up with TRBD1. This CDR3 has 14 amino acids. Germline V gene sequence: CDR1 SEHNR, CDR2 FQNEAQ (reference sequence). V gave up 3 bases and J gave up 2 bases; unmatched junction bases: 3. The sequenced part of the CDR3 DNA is TGTGCCAGCAGCTTGCGGACAGGTCAAGAGACC. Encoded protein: CASSLRTGQET. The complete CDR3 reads CASSLRTGQETQYF. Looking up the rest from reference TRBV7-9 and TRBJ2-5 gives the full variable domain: DTGVSQNPRHKITKRGQNVTFRCDPISEHNRLYWYRQTLGQGPEFLTYFQNEAQLEKSRLLSDRFSAERPKGSFSTLEIQRTEQGDSAMYLCASSLRTGQETQYFGPGTRLLVL.

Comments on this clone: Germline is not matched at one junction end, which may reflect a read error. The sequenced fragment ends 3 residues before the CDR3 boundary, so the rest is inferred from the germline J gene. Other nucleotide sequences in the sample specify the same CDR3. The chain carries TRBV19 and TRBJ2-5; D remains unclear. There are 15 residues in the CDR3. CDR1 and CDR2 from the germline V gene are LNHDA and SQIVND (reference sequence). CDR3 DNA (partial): TGTGCCAGTAGGATAGGAAAAGGGTTTACAGAGACC. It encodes CASRIGKGFTET. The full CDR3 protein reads CASRIGKGFTETQYF.

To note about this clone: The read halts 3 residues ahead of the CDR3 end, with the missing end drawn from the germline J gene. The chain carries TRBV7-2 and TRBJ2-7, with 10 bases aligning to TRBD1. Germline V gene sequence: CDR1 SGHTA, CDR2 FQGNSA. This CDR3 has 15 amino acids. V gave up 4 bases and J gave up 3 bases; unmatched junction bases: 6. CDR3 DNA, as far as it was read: TGTGCCAGCAGCTCCCGGGACAGGGGTGGCTACGAG. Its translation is CASSSRDRGGYE. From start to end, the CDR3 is CASSSRDRGGYEQYF.

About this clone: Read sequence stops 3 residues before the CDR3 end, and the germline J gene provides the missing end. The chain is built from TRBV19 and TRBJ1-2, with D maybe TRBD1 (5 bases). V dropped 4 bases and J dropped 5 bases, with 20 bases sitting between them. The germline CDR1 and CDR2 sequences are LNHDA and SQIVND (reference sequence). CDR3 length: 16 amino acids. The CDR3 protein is CASSTLDSRGIYGYTF. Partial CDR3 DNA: TGTGCCAGTAGTACTCTAGACAGCCGCGGAATATATGGC.

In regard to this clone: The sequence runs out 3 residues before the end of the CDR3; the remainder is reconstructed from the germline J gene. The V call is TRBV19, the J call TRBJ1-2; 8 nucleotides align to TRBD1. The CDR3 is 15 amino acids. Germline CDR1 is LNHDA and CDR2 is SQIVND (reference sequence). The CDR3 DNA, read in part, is TGTGCCAGTAGGCCGGGACAGGCATCCTCCTACGAC. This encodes CASRPGQASSYD. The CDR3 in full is CASRPGQASSYDYTF. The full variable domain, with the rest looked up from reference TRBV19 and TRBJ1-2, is DGGITQSPKYLFRKEGQNVTLSCEQNLNHDAMYWYRQDPGQGLRLIYYSQIVNDFQKGDIAEGYSVSREKKESFPLTVTSAQKNPTAFYLCASRPGQASSYDYTFGSGTRLTVV.

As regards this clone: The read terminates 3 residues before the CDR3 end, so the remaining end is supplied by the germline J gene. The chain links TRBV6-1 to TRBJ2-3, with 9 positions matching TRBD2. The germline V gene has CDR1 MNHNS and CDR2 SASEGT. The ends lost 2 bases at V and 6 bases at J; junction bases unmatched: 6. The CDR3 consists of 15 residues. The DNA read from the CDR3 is TGTGCCAGCAGTGAAAGGGGACTAGCCGGGGATACG. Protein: CASSERGLAGDT. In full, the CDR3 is CASSERGLAGDTQYF.

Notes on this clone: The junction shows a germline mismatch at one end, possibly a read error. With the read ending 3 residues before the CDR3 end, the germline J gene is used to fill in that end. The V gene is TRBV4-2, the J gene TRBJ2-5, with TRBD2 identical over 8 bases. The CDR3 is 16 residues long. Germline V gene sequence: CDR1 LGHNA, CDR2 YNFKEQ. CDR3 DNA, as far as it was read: TGCGCCAGCAGCTCGGGTAGCGGGAACCACCAAGAGACC. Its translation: CASSSGSGNHQET. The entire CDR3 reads CASSSGSGNHQETQYF.